The sequence of this T cell receptor beta chain was determined in a study of post-analysis software for immune sequencing data (dated by TCRdb to between 2014 and 2016). For the wider study: Relapsing-remitting, secondary progressive and progressive-relapsing multiple sclerosis were recorded as disease courses, and subtype annotation was lacking for some patients. The patient repertoires were compared against roughly 12 previously published healthy control repertoires obtained from donors aged about 6 to 26 years. A subset of samples was prepared in parallel using single-end sample barcoding, then pooled and co-amplified after Illumina adapter ligation.

A word on this clonotype: It lacks a known antigen. No quality values exist for individual bases; no much larger clone is one base distant.

From cysteine to phenylalanine, the CDR3 is 14 amino acids long. Only the CDR3 DNA is retained, 42 bases long and in frame from the first base. The germline V gene (reference sequence) sets CDR1 to DFQATT and CDR2 to SNEGSKA. V loses 6 bases at its end and J loses 3 bases; junction bases beyond the gene matches: 6. Libraries were made using PCR. For sequencing, an Illumina HiSeq 2500 was employed. To reduce PCR and sequencing biases, unique molecular identifiers were built into the TCR beta cDNA libraries. Approximately 500,000 cDNA molecules were obtained per 1 to 10 million input T cells, so each molecule approximated one T cell. The patient libraries were prepared and sequenced using the same protocol as the earlier healthy control dataset. Samples belonging to the same batch were prepared together, multiplexed and sequenced on a shared HiSeq lane. The source study handled its data this way. MIGEC was used to process the raw barcoded reads, and molecular identifier groups with only a single read were discarded before consensus assembly and CDR3 extraction. VDJtools was used for post-analysis of the clonotype tables, with diversity normalized by down-sampling every dataset to the smallest sample size. Repertoire overlap clustering matched CDR3 amino acid but not nucleotide sequences to correct batch-related cross-sample contamination. TCRdb handled the public reads itself, with Q25 trimming in fastp and clone calling in MiXCR, and kept productive beta chains. Merged by CDR3 protein, the rows form single entries marked with the most common genes and DNA. The authors' filters were not applied to this entry. Recorded for this sample are about 770,000 distinct CDR3 sequences; 46% of them occurred a single time. Approximately 5% of the sample is taken by the ten largest.

Overall study outcomes, separate from this receptor: Significantly lower normalized Chao1 diversity was found in multiple sclerosis patients than in controls, suggesting substantial peripheral T-cell clonal expansion. When samples were clustered directly using the F measure, samples prepared in the same batch co-clustered strongly, which prompted a batch-effect correction. Patients showed significantly higher frequencies than controls for about 5 TRBV segments, among them TRBV5-6, TRBV5-1 and TRBV20-1. The control group was slightly older than the multiple sclerosis patient group.

To demonstrate the VDJtools post-analysis software, TCR beta repertoires were profiled from the peripheral blood of some 12 young patients with multiple sclerosis. The patients with multiple sclerosis were children and adolescents between roughly 6 and 15 years of age. Recombination connected TRBV20-1 to TRBJ2-7; the central 12 bases match TRBD2. Sample: blood. The origin of this receptor is a girl aged 10 to 17 with multiple sclerosis. The nucleotides read TGCAGTGCGGATAGACTAGCGGGAGACTACGAGCAGTACTTC. Its coded protein is CSADRLAGDYEQYF.